A single sample is the source of the 28 T cell receptor beta chains below, sequenced in a study of cytomegalovirus exposure and HLA in healthy donors. 13 Jbeta primers and 60 Vbeta primers were used for the PCR. The method was immunoSEQ multiplex PCR; TCRdb's version includes in-frame clones alone and lacks a portion of them. Of about 130,000 clones listed, more than 80% are singletons. The sample consisted of PBMCs. These receptors came from a woman aged 25-40 years in good health and CMV-seropositive.

The chain links TRBV20-1 to TRBJ1-1; D unresolved. Germline V CDR1 and CDR2: DFQATT, SNEGSKA (reference sequence). The CDR3 runs 11 residues. V shed 0 bases and J shed 11 bases, with 10 bases lying between them. The CDR3 coding sequence is TGCAGTGCTAGAGACGTTGAGAGGGCTTTCTTT. It encodes CSARDVERAFF.

The genes are TRBV30 and TRBJ2-3; no clear D gene. V shed 0 bases and J shed 2 bases, with 9 bases lying between them. CDR1 and CDR2 (germline): GTSNPN, SVGIG (reference sequence). The CDR3 loop spans 14 amino acids. The DNA of the CDR3 is TGTGCCTGGAGTGTAGAGGATTCCACAGATACGCAGTATTTT. Translated: CAWSVEDSTDTQYF.

The CDR3 nucleotides read TGTGCCAGCAGCTCCTGGACCCCCGGGAGGGAAAAACTGTTTTTT. Residues: CASSSWTPGREKLFF. The chain is built from TRBV7-9 and TRBJ1-4; D remains ambiguous. V was clipped by 4 bases and J by 8 bases, with 17 bases between them. From germline, CDR1 is SEHNR and CDR2 FQNEAQ (reference sequence). The CDR3 extends over 15 amino acids.

This clone came up once. The rearrangement uses TRBV2 and TRBJ2-3; possibly TRBD2 for D (5 bases). The CDR3 runs 13 residues. The germline V and J ends were trimmed by 4 bases and 3 bases, with 8 bases remaining between them. Germline-derived CDR1 and CDR2 are SNHLY and FYNNEI. The CDR3 bases are TGTGCCAGCAGTGTGGAGGTAACAGATACGCAGTATTTT. This gives the protein CASSVEVTDTQYF.

The rearrangement joins TRBV13 to TRBJ2-2; 7 nucleotides match TRBD1. The CDR3 contains 16 residues. CDR1 and CDR2 (germline): PRHDT, FYEKMQ (reference sequence). The V and J ends lost 8 bases and 4 bases, in that order; junction bases with no gene match: 13. The DNA of the CDR3 is TGTGCCAGCGGAACAGGGGCGGACAAGGGCACCGGGGAGCTGTTTTTT. It is translated as CASGTGADKGTGELFF.

V usage is TRBV15 and J usage is TRBJ2-7, with TRBD2 identical over 10 bases. The V gene end was trimmed by 1 base and the J gene end by 6 bases; junction bases not matched to a gene: 3. The germline V gene encodes CDR1 LNHNV and CDR2 YYDKDF (reference sequence). CDR3 length: 14 amino acids. CDR3 nucleotide sequence: TGTGCCACCAGCAGAGTGCTAGCGGGAGCCGAGCAGTACTTC. Protein sequence: CATSRVLAGAEQYF.

In its sample, this clone was seen once. This rearrangement joins TRBV6-1 to TRBJ1-1, with D unclear. Germline V gene data show CDR1 as MNHNS and CDR2 as SASEGT. The V end was cut by 5 bases, the J end by 3 bases, with 7 bases between. This CDR3 is 12 amino acids long. This CDR3 is CASSRRDTEAFF. The CDR3 DNA is TGTGCCAGCAGTAGACGGGACACTGAAGCTTTCTTT.

J is TRBJ2-3 and V is TRBV5-1; 9 positions match TRBD1. The germline V gene has CDR1 SGHRS and CDR2 YFSETQ. J lost 0 bases, V lost 0 bases, and 5 bases had no gene match. CDR3 length equals 17 residues. The CDR3, as DNA: TGCGCCAGCAGCTTGGGGACAGGGGCTTCTAGCACAGATACGCAGTATTTT. This encodes CASSLGTGASSTDTQYF.

This sequence joins TRBV30 and TRBJ2-7; D might be TRBD1 (5 bases). The germline V gene encodes CDR1 GTSNPN and CDR2 SVGIG (reference sequence). V lost 2 bases and J 4 bases, leaving 9 bases between the germline ends. This CDR3 has 12 amino acids. In DNA form, the CDR3 reads TGTGCCTGGAGTTCAGGGTTGTACGAGCAGTACTTC. This sequence encodes CAWSSGLYEQYF.

The gene calls are TRBV5-4 and TRBJ1-6, with unresolved D. The germline CDR1 and CDR2 sequences are SGHNT and YYREEE (reference sequence). The CDR3 totals 18 residues. V lost 4 bases to trimming and J lost 0 bases, with 17 bases between them. This CDR3 reads CASSQTGGGSSYNSPLHF. The CDR3 nucleotides read TGTGCCAGCAGCCAAACCGGCGGCGGCAGCTCCTATAATTCACCCCTCCACTTT. The full variable domain, rest sourced from reference TRBV5-4 and TRBJ1-6, is ETGVTQSPTHLIKTRGQQVTLRCSSQSGHNTVSWYQQALGQGPQFIFQYYREEENGRGNFPPRFSGLQFPNYSSELNVNALELDDSALYLCASSQTGGGSSYNSPLHFGNGTRLTVT.

The chain carries TRBV5-1 and TRBJ1-4, with D possibly matching TRBD1 (5 bases). Trimming left V 5 bases short and J 3 bases short, with 8 bases between. The CDR3 runs 13 residues. Germline V gene data show CDR1 as SGHRS and CDR2 as YFSETQ. In DNA, the CDR3 is TGCGCCAGCAGGTGGGGGGCTAATGAAAAACTGTTTTTT. This gives the protein CASRWGANEKLFF.

V usage is TRBV2 and J usage is TRBJ2-7, with 10 bases fitting TRBD1. Trimming cost V 4 bases and J 6 bases; bases outside gene matches: 6. CDR3 length equals 14 residues. Germline V gene sequence: CDR1 SNHLY, CDR2 FYNNEI. The CDR3 coding sequence is TGTGCCAGCAGTGGGACAGGGGGAAGGGGCGAGCAGTACTTC. Translating it yields CASSGTGGRGEQYF.

V gene TRBV7-9 combines with J gene TRBJ1-2; a possible D gene is TRBD1 (5 bases). The CDR3 is made up of 14 amino acids. V was trimmed by 1 base and J by 8 bases, leaving 14 bases between them. Germline CDR1 reads SEHNR; CDR2 reads FQNEAQ (reference sequence). In DNA form, the CDR3 reads TGTGCCAGCAGCTTAGATCAGGGTGCAGCGGGCTACACCTTC. Its translation: CASSLDQGAAGYTF.

The V gene is TRBV6-5, the J gene TRBJ2-5; 11 bases map to TRBD2. The DNA end is more similar to TRBJ2-7, so the J call may be wrong. The length of the CDR3 is 15 residues. Germline CDR1 is MNHEY and CDR2 is SVGAGI. The CDR3 DNA reads as TGTGCCAGCAGTTGCTTAGCGGGAGGGCCCTACGAGCAGTACTTC. Translated: CASSCLAGGPYEQYF.

This chain uses TRBV27 with TRBJ1-6; 10 bases agree with TRBD1. The V gene end was trimmed by 7 bases and the J gene end by 13 bases; junction bases not matched to a gene: 16. The CDR3 covers 16 residues. Germline V gives CDR1 MNHEY, CDR2 SMNVEV (reference sequence). Here the CDR3 reads CASTSSRGTGVFPLHF. In DNA form, the CDR3 reads TGTGCCAGCACCTCCTCCCGCGGGACAGGGGTTTTCCCCCTCCACTTT.

This chain links TRBV5-7 with TRBJ2-3; tentative D call: TRBD2 (7 bases). TRBV5-7 is an open reading frame whose function is uncertain. The CDR3 extends over 18 amino acids. V lost 0 bases to trimming and J lost 4 bases, with 21 bases between them. The CDR3 nucleotides read TGTGCCAGCAGCTTGGCCGTTGGTTCGGGGGGCCAGCCAGATACGCAGTATTTT. Translating it yields CASSLAVGSGGQPDTQYF.

The J gene is TRBJ1-2, the V gene TRBV5-1; D unresolved. Germline CDR1 SGHRS, CDR2 YFSETQ. V shed 0 bases and J shed 5 bases, with 20 bases lying between them. The CDR3 is made up of 17 amino acids. CDR3 sequence (DNA): TGCGCCAGCAGCTTGGATGGCGGAGACTCCCTTCGGTATGGCTACACCTTC. Protein product: CASSLDGGDSLRYGYTF.

This clone was counted a few times. The chain links TRBV6-6 to TRBJ2-6; 7 bases fit TRBD1. The CDR3 contains 16 residues. Germline CDR1 MNHNY, CDR2 SVGAGI (reference sequence). V shed 6 bases, J shed 0 bases, and the junction held 5 bases outside the gene matches. In nucleotides, the CDR3 is TGTGCCAGCAGATCCAGGGGGTCCTCTGGGGCCAACGTCCTGACTTTC. It specifies CASRSRGSSGANVLTF.

The gene calls are TRBV19 and TRBJ2-5; TRBD2 agrees at 10 bases. Germline V gene data show CDR1 as LNHDA and CDR2 as SQIVND (reference sequence). The trim removed 4 bases at V and 6 bases at J, leaving 14 bases unmatched. The CDR3 length is 17 residues. In DNA form, the CDR3 reads TGTGCCAGTAGTACCTCCAAGCGGGGGGGCGCCAGTCAGACCCAGTACTTC. Amino acids: CASSTSKRGGASQTQYF.

The rearrangement joins TRBV6-6 to TRBJ2-5, with D uncertain. This CDR3 spans 13 amino acids. Germline V gene lookup returns CDR1 MNHNY and CDR2 SVGAGI (reference sequence). V lost 6 bases and J lost 1, with 9 bases in between. This chain's CDR3 is CASRYSLQETQYF. The CDR3 DNA follows: TGTGCCAGCAGATACAGCCTCCAAGAGACCCAGTACTTC.

Written as DNA, the CDR3 is TGCGCCAGCGGGACTAGCAGGAGAGCCGAGCAGTACTTC. Its translation is CASGTSRRAEQYF. J is TRBJ2-7 and V is TRBV5-1; 9 nucleotides agree with TRBD2. This CDR3 has 13 residues. The V gene's germline CDR1 is SGHRS and CDR2 YFSETQ. With 7 bases clipped from V and 6 bases from J, the junction kept 8 bases outside the gene matches.

V is TRBV6-1 and J is TRBJ2-6, with a weak D call TRBD2 (5 bases). V was cut by 9 bases and J by 2 bases, with 14 bases left in between. The CDR3 covers 15 residues. Germline V gives CDR1 MNHNS, CDR2 SASEGT. CDR3: CASLHRDPGANVLTF. For the CDR3, the DNA is TGTGCCAGTCTACACCGGGATCCTGGGGCCAACGTCCTGACTTTC.

This rearrangement joins TRBV5-6 to TRBJ1-4; D may be TRBD1 (6 bases). In germline, CDR1 is SGHDT, CDR2 YYEEEE. This CDR3 is built from 16 residues. Trimming cost V 3 bases and J 2 bases, with 14 bases left between them. The CDR3 region has the DNA TGTGCCAGCAGCTACCTACAGGGATCTACTAATGAAAAACTGTTTTTT. This encodes CASSYLQGSTNEKLFF.

The chain has TRBV27 and TRBJ2-7; a weak D match, TRBD2 (6 bases). This CDR3 is 13 amino acids long. The V end was cut by 5 bases, the J end by 6 bases, with 14 bases between. Germline V gives CDR1 MNHEY, CDR2 SMNVEV (reference sequence). CDR3 sequence (DNA): TGTGCCAGCAGTCCCTTGGAGGGGAGCGAGCAGTACTTC. Translating it yields CASSPLEGSEQYF.

The chain employs TRBV7-9 and TRBJ1-2; possible D gene TRBD1, 5 bases. Germline assignment: CDR1 SEHNR and CDR2 FQNEAQ (reference sequence). The ends were cut back, 2 bases at V and 5 bases at J, with 15 bases in the middle. CDR3 length: 15 residues. The CDR3 coding sequence is TGTGCCAGCAGCTTAATTTCAGGGTCCGGGTATGGCTACACCTTC. Its translation: CASSLISGSGYGYTF. Complete variable domain (other parts from reference TRBV7-9 and TRBJ1-2): DTGVSQNPRHKITKRGQNVTFRCDPISEHNRLYWYRQTLGQGPEFLTYFQNEAQLEKSRLLSDRFSAERPKGSFSTLEIQRTEQGDSAMYLCASSLISGSGYGYTFGSGTRLTVV.

This chain uses TRBV2 with TRBJ1-2, with D maybe TRBD1 (5 bases). The V gene's germline CDR1 is SNHLY and CDR2 FYNNEI. The V end lost 8 bases, the J end lost 6 bases, and 16 bases lay between the germline ends. CDR3 length: 13 amino acids. Written as DNA, the CDR3 is TGTGCCAGCTTTCAAGGGGAGGGGCATGGCTACACCTTC. It codes for CASFQGEGHGYTF.

The J gene is TRBJ1-2, the V gene TRBV5-1, with 9 bases matching TRBD1. This CDR3 is built from 16 residues. V dropped 4 bases and J dropped 1; count of bases not matched to a gene: 8. Germline loops: CDR1 SGHRS, CDR2 YFSETQ. In DNA form, the CDR3 reads TGCGCCAGCAGCCTCCTACAGGGGGCCGGTAACTATGGCTACACCTTC. This encodes CASSLLQGAGNYGYTF.

As concerns this clone: In the same sample, other DNA sequences code for this CDR3. The chain uses TRBV5-1 and TRBJ2-1; the D gene is possibly TRBD1 (5 bases). V dropped 0 bases and J dropped 2 bases, with 9 bases sitting between them. The CDR3 spans 15 residues. Germline assignment: CDR1 SGHRS and CDR2 YFSETQ. The CDR3 bases are TGCGCCAGCAGCTTGGGCGGACAACCCTACAATGAGCAGTTCTTC. This encodes CASSLGGQPYNEQFF.